The sequence of this TCR beta chain was determined in a study of T cell responses to AZD1222 COVID-19 vaccine (dated by TCRdb to the early 2020s). General notes on the study: Because spike-specific TCR depth and breadth did not differ between the two schedules, AZD1222 recipients who got a second dose at roughly 4 weeks were pooled with those who got a second dose at roughly 12 weeks. A total of 233 trial participants underwent TCR sequencing, of whom 200 to 220 had received two doses of AZD1222 and around 26 had received two doses of the MenACWY control vaccine. Trial participants were enrolled by age into 18-55, 56-69 and 70-plus year subgroups, with approximately 160, 26 and 62 TCR-sequenced participants respectively. The study at large found these results: Conclusions about previously exposed vaccinees are limited because only six or seven AZD1222 recipients were SARS-CoV-2 seropositive at baseline. In the small 56-69-year group, the increase in depth fell short of significance, most likely because of low power. A significant rise in spike-specific TCR breadth and depth was observed after two AZD1222 doses relative to day 0 and relative to MenACWY recipients. Because no day 14 peak-response samples were available, the repertoires could be characterized only after the peak T cell response. The whole spike protein was spanned by vaccine-associated CD4 TCRs, and dominant responses were seen in regions 160-218 and 743-854. Nearly half of unique spike-specific TCRs reportedly recognized epitopes outside regions mutated in the B.1.351 and B.1.1.7 variants. Participants were mostly white British and included more females than males, and it was suggested by the authors that clonal diversity may have been underestimated.

The CDR3 regions of human TCRbeta chains were analyzed by immunosequencing. Concerning the study's data processing: Repertoire TCRs were matched against a reference library of SARS-CoV-2-specific TCRs generated with the MIRA antigen-specificity platform. Breadth was defined as the fraction of unique TCRs that were SARS-CoV-2-associated, and depth was defined as the fraction of total T cells that were SARS-CoV-2-associated. Using the MIRA data, each spike-specific TCR was mapped to the spike region that the TCR reacts to and placed in a CD4 or CD8 class. Log10-transformed breadth and depth values were compared by one-way ANOVA with Sidak's multiple comparisons tests. TCRdb stores this immuneACCESS table with in-frame sequences only. Part of the clones is absent; in the studies checked, under half of the shortfall reflects unresolved V genes, and no reason is known for the rest. Clone size and the V and J calls come from that table; the DNA yielded D and trimming. The sample has over 100,000 clones on record, approximately 83% of them singletons. The top ten constitute about 9.7% of the sample.

This specimen's time point label, per the study, means: baseline before first vaccination. Vaccinee samples were obtained from the UK trials COV001 and COV002, which included a single-blind randomized controlled phase 2/3 trial of AZD1222 (ChAdOx1 nCoV-19) in healthy adults. For TCRbeta chain sequencing, PBMC samples from trial participants were taken at day 0 and at day 28 after the second dose. On this clone: No cognate antigen has been identified for it. The record has no base qualities; no much larger clone is one base away.

The origin of this receptor is an adult in good health. Sequenced here: peripheral blood, sampled on day 0 of AZD1222 vaccination.

The CDR3: CASSFPGTGPHGYTF. DNA sequence: TGTGCCAGCAGTTTTCCCGGGACAGGGCCCCATGGCTACACCTTC. Recombination connected TRBV6-2 or TRBV6-3 to TRBJ1-2, and TRBD1 aligns with 9 junction nucleotides. The CDR3 starts with the cysteine, ends with the phenylalanine, and has 15 residues. The entry retains the CDR3 DNA only, 45 bases that are in frame from base 1. The V end gives up 4 bases and the J end 6 bases, leaving 9 bases in the junction not matched to a gene. From a lookup of the germline V gene, CDR1 and CDR2 are MNHEY and SVGEGT.